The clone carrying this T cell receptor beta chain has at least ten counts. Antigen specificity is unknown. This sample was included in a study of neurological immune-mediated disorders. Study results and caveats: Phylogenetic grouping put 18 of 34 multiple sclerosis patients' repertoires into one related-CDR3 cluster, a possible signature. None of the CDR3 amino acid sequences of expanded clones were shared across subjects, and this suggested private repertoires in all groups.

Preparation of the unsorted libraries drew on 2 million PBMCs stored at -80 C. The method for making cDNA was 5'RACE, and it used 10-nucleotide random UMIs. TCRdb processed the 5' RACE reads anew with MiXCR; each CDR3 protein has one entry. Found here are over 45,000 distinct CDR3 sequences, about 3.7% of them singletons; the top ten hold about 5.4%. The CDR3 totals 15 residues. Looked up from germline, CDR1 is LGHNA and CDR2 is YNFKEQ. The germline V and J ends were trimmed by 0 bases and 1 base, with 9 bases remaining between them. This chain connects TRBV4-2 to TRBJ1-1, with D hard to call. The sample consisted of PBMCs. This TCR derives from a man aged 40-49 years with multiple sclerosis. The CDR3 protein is CASSQDPRRNTEAFF. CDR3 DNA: TGTGCCAGCAGCCAAGATCCGAGGAGGAACACTGAAGCTTTCTTT.